Here is one TCR beta chain with its context. A few counts support this clonotype. Its antigen is still unknown. There are no base qualities to consult, and no much larger clone falls within one base. The data originate from a study of T cells after yellow fever vaccination (dated by TCRdb to between 2019 and 2020). Regarding the complete study: The SMART-Seq v4 Ultra Low Input RNA kit was used to prepare libraries from fractions with low cell numbers. To follow T-cell clones before and after both primary and booster YFV17D yellow fever vaccination, bulk TCR alpha and beta repertoires underwent longitudinal sequencing. Two healthy male donors, one aged 18 to 30 and one aged 30 to 39 years, were included in the cohort. Blood was drawn at multiple timepoints before and after primary and secondary immunization, with bulk PBMC replicates and cell subsets isolated.

The sequencing machine was an Illumina NovaSeq 6000. TCR cDNA was synthesized by 5'RACE template switching, which introduced a universal primer site and unique molecular identifiers. cDNA synthesis was primed from both the TCR alpha and TCR beta constant segments. Two PCR steps were used to amplify libraries, with sample barcodes and sequencing adapters being added in the second step. Sequencing of libraries was performed on Illumina HiSeq 2500 (2x100 bp) or NovaSeq (2x150 bp). In the source study's methods: MIGEC handled demultiplexing of reads and collapsing into UMI consensus sequences, while MiXCR performed V(D)J alignment. Vaccine-responding clonotypes were defined with edgeR using replicate PBMC samples, requiring FDR below 0.01 and a log2 fold change above 5 up to day 15. Bulk clonotypes were assigned CD4 or CD8 identity according to which sequenced CD4 or CD8 repertoire held them at higher abundance. TCRdb reprocessing: public reads trimmed at Q25 with fastp, clones called with MiXCR, in-frame beta chains kept. Every entry covers one CDR3 protein and lists the most common genes and DNA from its rows. TCRdb's processing, not the authors' own work, is the source of the V and J calls. The sample table holds over 300,000 distinct CDR3 sequences, of which 3.6% were seen once. About a quarter of the sample is taken by the ten largest.

This specimen's treatment or condition label, per the study, means: live attenuated yellow fever vaccine strain. At each blood-draw timepoint, two biological replicates of bulk PBMCs were obtained. PBMCs were isolated from peripheral blood using a standard Ficoll-Paque protocol. TriZol was used to extract RNA from bulk PBMCs, CD4 and CD8 fractions, and dextramer-positive and dextramer-negative fractions. Including cysteine and phenylalanine, the CDR3 has 13 amino acids. Solely the CDR3 DNA is kept, with 39 bases framed from the first base. CDR1 and CDR2 (MNHEY, SVGAGI) derive from the germline V gene. V and J lose 4 bases and 8 bases, and a span of 11 bases separates them. The investigation overall reported the following: After the booster, most of the clones that had expanded following primary vaccination were detected again (roughly 96% of CD4 and roughly 90% of CD8), which suggests that memory was broadly maintained. Because only a couple of donors were included in the study, the extent to which the findings can be generalized is limited. A small share of clonotypes occurred in both CD4 and CD8 compartments, likely arising from convergent recombination. FACS-sorted repertoires could contain abundant contaminating clonotypes from the bulk population, so computational filtering was required. Compared with the primary T-cell response, the secondary T-cell response was weaker but faster, peaking on day 5 rather than day 15.

The rearranged chain carries TRBV6-5 and TRBJ2-2; the D gene cannot be named for sure. This TCR was recovered from a man aged 18 to 30 who received the YFV17D yellow fever vaccine. This sample comprised PBMCs, obtained on the day of the yellow fever booster vaccination. The CDR3 protein is CASSFRLWGELFF. The DNA is as follows: TGTGCCAGCAGTTTCAGGCTTTGGGGGGAGCTGTTTTTT.